These 23 T cell receptor beta chains came from one sample sequenced in a study of blood T cell repertoires in COVID-19. The table came from immunoSEQ multiplex PCR; TCRdb's copy has only in-frame clones and leaves some out. The sample lists 250,000 to 300,000 clones; around nine tenths were seen once. The sequencing input was PBMCs or T cells enriched from blood (not recorded which). These receptors were collected from a woman aged 25-40 years who had recovered from COVID-19.

The CDR3 is CASSSKAGVDYEQYF. The CDR3, as DNA: TGTGCCAGCAGTTCCAAAGCGGGAGTAGACTACGAGCAGTACTTC. J is TRBJ2-7 and V is TRBV28; 8 nucleotides line up with TRBD2. Germline CDR1 MDHEN, CDR2 SYDVKM. The CDR3 has 15 amino acids. V was pared by 4 bases and J by 3 bases, with 8 bases of the junction left unmatched.

The J gene is TRBJ1-4, the V gene TRBV13; 10 positions match TRBD1. Germline CDR1 PRHDT, CDR2 FYEKMQ (reference sequence). The CDR3 loop spans 15 amino acids. The trim removed 5 bases at V and 8 bases at J, leaving 8 bases unmatched. This CDR3 is CASSQRQGANEKLFF. The DNA of the CDR3 is TGTGCCAGCAGCCAACGACAGGGGGCGAACGAAAAACTGTTTTTT.

The chain links TRBV15 to TRBJ2-7, with D hard to call. CDR1 is LNHNV and CDR2 is YYDKDF in the germline V gene (reference sequence). The germline V and J ends were trimmed by 0 bases and 6 bases, with 6 bases remaining between them. This CDR3 is built from 12 residues. The CDR3 coding sequence is TGTGCCACCAGCAGAGATTTCGTCGAGCAGTACTTC. Its translation: CATSRDFVEQYF.

The CDR3 sequence is CASSSSGTQAGELFF. For the CDR3, the DNA is TGCGCCAGCAGCTCCTCGGGCACACAGGCCGGGGAGCTGTTTTTT. This chain links TRBV5-1 with TRBJ2-2, with D tentatively TRBD1 (5 bases). Germline-derived CDR1 and CDR2 are SGHRS and YFSETQ. The CDR3 loop spans 15 amino acids. Trimming cost V 3 bases and J 6 bases, with 15 bases left between them.

The CDR3 reads CASSPRTGVLDTEAFF. CDR3 sequence (DNA): TGTGCCAGCTCACCTAGGACAGGGGTGCTGGACACTGAAGCTTTCTTT. The V call is TRBV18, the J call TRBJ1-1, with TRBD1 matching 9 bases. The CDR3 covers 16 residues. Trimming cost V 3 bases and J 3 bases; bases outside gene matches: 8. CDR1 is KGHSH and CDR2 is LQKENI in the germline V gene.

The rearrangement uses TRBV18 and TRBJ2-3; 7 nucleotides align to TRBD2. The CDR3 is 16 amino acids. Losses at the gene ends were 0 bases for V and 5 bases for J; bases not matched to a gene: 8. Germline V gene sequence: CDR1 KGHSH, CDR2 LQKENI. CDR3 bases: TGTGCCAGCTCACCACCCACTAGCGTTGTGGGAGATACGCAGTATTTT. Translating it yields CASSPPTSVVGDTQYF.

Details on this clone: Other DNA sequences in the same sample also yield this CDR3. This chain connects TRBV28 to TRBJ2-7, with a weak D call TRBD2 (5 bases). Trimming pared 2 bases from V and 0 bases from J, leaving 5 bases between. CDR3 size: 13 residues. The germline CDR1 and CDR2 sequences are MDHEN and SYDVKM. CDR3 DNA sequence: TGTGCCAGCAGTTTAGGGAGCTCCTACGAGCAGTACTTC. It specifies CASSLGSSYEQYF. Full variable domain (remainder filled in from reference TRBV28 and TRBJ2-7): DVKVTQSSRYLVKRTGEKVFLECVQDMDHENMFWYRQDPGLGLRLIYFSYDVKMKEKGDIPEGYSVSREKKERFSLILESASTNQTSMYLCASSLGSSYEQYFGPGTRLTVT.

J is TRBJ2-7 and V is TRBV19; 7 bases agree with TRBD2. The CDR3 has 13 residues. The ends lost 7 bases at V and 4 bases at J; junction bases unmatched: 7. Germline loops: CDR1 LNHDA, CDR2 SQIVND (reference sequence). The CDR3 region is CASTTASGYEQYF. DNA for the CDR3: TGTGCCAGTACAACGGCTAGCGGTTACGAGCAGTACTTC. The full variable domain, rest sourced from reference TRBV19 and TRBJ2-7, is DGGITQSPKYLFRKEGQNVTLSCEQNLNHDAMYWYRQDPGQGLRLIYYSQIVNDFQKGDIAEGYSVSREKKESFPLTVTSAQKNPTAFYLCASTTASGYEQYFGPGTRLTVT.

V gene TRBV9 combines with J gene TRBJ2-3; D possibly corresponds to TRBD1 (5 bases). V was pared by 2 bases and J by 6 bases, with 19 bases between. The CDR3 runs to 16 residues. CDR1 is SGDLS, CDR2 YYNGEE, per germline. DNA of the CDR3: TGTGCCAGCAGCGTGGATGAGGACACAAGGTGGGATACGCAGTATTTT. It codes for CASSVDEDTRWDTQYF.

The chain is built from TRBV2 and TRBJ1-3; maybe TRBD1 (5 bases). This CDR3 contains 15 residues. The V gene lost 3 bases and the J gene lost 2 bases, with 11 bases spanning the gap. The germline CDR1 and CDR2 sequences are SNHLY and FYNNEI. In DNA, the CDR3 is TGTGCCAGCAGTGAGTACAGGTATACTGGAAACACCATATATTTT. Its protein product is CASSEYRYTGNTIYF. The variable domain in full, with the rest retrieved from reference TRBV2 and TRBJ1-3, is EPEVTQTPSHQVTQMGQEVILRCVPISNHLYFYWYRQILGQKVEFLVSFYNNEISEKSEIFDDQFSVERPDGSNFTLKIRSTKLEDSAMYFCASSEYRYTGNTIYFGEGSWLTVV.

The CDR3 sequence: CASSFSGANVLTF. The CDR3, as DNA: TGTGCCAGCAGCTTTTCGGGGGCCAACGTCCTGACTTTC. The V call is TRBV7-2, the J call TRBJ2-6; no firm D call. Germline-derived CDR1 and CDR2 are SGHTA and FQGNSA. Deletions cut 3 bases from V and 4 bases from J, with 4 bases between. This CDR3 comprises 13 residues.

This chain connects TRBV25-1 to TRBJ2-1, with D uncertain. V was clipped by 7 bases and J by 9 bases, with 10 bases between them. CDR3 size: 11 residues. Germline V gene data show CDR1 as MGHDK and CDR2 as SYGVNS. CDR3 protein: CASTSFSEQFF. CDR3 DNA sequence: TGTGCCAGCACATCTTTCAGTGAGCAGTTCTTC.

In this sample, this clone turned up a few times. The V gene is TRBV5-4, the J gene TRBJ1-2, with D possibly matching TRBD1 (5 bases). The V and J ends lost 5 bases and 3 bases respectively, with 17 bases between them. The CDR3 covers 15 residues. The V gene's germline CDR1 is SGHNT and CDR2 YYREEE (reference sequence). The CDR3 DNA reads as TGTGCCAGCAGGCCGGGGGGGGTTCCCGACTATGGCTACACCTTC. Translating gives CASRPGGVPDYGYTF.

The rearrangement joins TRBV5-1 to TRBJ1-3, with D uncertain. The CDR3 is 15 residues long. The germline CDR1 and CDR2 sequences are SGHRS and YFSETQ. Trimming removed 3 bases at V and 0 bases at J, with 10 bases between. As DNA, the CDR3 is TGCGCCAGCAGCTCCCTTGCGAGCTCTGGAAACACCATATATTTT. Translating it yields CASSSLASSGNTIYF. Drawing the rest from reference TRBV5-1 and TRBJ1-3, the complete variable domain is KAGVTQTPRYLIKTRGQQVTLSCSPISGHRSVSWYQQTPGQGLQFLFEYFSETQRNKGNFPGRFSGRQFSNSRSEMNVSTLELGDSALYLCASSSLASSGNTIYFGEGSWLTVV.

The rearrangement links TRBV28 to TRBJ1-5, with D hard to call. V dropped 1 base and J dropped 0 bases, with 7 bases sitting between them. CDR1 is MDHEN, CDR2 SYDVKM, per germline. The CDR3 has 15 amino acids. The CDR3 protein is CASSLYMNSNQPQHF. The CDR3 nucleotides are TGTGCCAGCAGTTTATACATGAATAGCAATCAGCCCCAGCATTTT. The full variable domain, rest sourced from reference TRBV28 and TRBJ1-5, is DVKVTQSSRYLVKRTGEKVFLECVQDMDHENMFWYRQDPGLGLRLIYFSYDVKMKEKGDIPEGYSVSREKKERFSLILESASTNQTSMYLCASSLYMNSNQPQHFGDGTRLSIL.

The sample holds a few counts of this clone. The genes are TRBV5-5 and TRBJ2-1; D might be TRBD2 (6 bases). The CDR3 runs 14 residues. The germline CDR1 and CDR2 sequences are SGHKS and YYEKEE (reference sequence). V was shortened by 0 bases and J by 9 bases, with 13 bases between the two germline ends. For the CDR3, the DNA is TGTGCCAGCAGCTTGGAGGCGGGATCGGGTGAGCAGTTCTTC. Translating it yields CASSLEAGSGEQFF. Based on the CDR3 plus reference TRBV5-5 and TRBJ2-1, the full variable domain is DAGVTQSPTHLIKTRGQQVTLRCSPISGHKSVSWYQQVLGQGPQFIFQYYEKEERGRGNFPDRFSARQFPNYSSELNVNALLLGDSALYLCASSLEAGSGEQFFGPGTRLTVL.

The V gene is TRBV7-9, the J gene TRBJ2-1; possibly TRBD2 for D (5 bases). The V gene lost 10 bases and the J gene lost 6 bases, with 10 bases spanning the gap. Germline CDR1 reads SEHNR; CDR2 reads FQNEAQ (reference sequence). This CDR3 region has 11 residues. This CDR3 is CATWTSNEQFF. CDR3 bases: TGTGCCACCTGGACTTCCAATGAGCAGTTCTTC. Filled out from reference TRBV7-9 and TRBJ2-1, the complete variable domain reads DTGVSQNPRHKITKRGQNVTFRCDPISEHNRLYWYRQTLGQGPEFLTYFQNEAQLEKSRLLSDRFSAERPKGSFSTLEIQRTEQGDSAMYLCATWTSNEQFFGPGTRLTVL.

The chain recombines TRBV4-2 with TRBJ2-1; the D gene is possibly TRBD1 (6 bases). The germline V and J ends were trimmed by 4 bases and 5 bases, with 15 bases remaining between them. Germline loops: CDR1 LGHNA, CDR2 YNFKEQ. The CDR3 covers 15 residues. In DNA form, the CDR3 reads TGTGCCAGCAGCCCACAAGAGACAGGAGACAATGAGCAGTTCTTC. Amino acids: CASSPQETGDNEQFF.

V usage is TRBV7-9 and J usage is TRBJ2-1; perhaps TRBD1 as D (5 bases). Germline-derived CDR1 and CDR2 are SEHNR and FQNEAQ (reference sequence). The V end lost 1 base, the J end lost 0 bases, and 7 bases lay between the germline ends. The CDR3 runs 15 residues. CDR3 DNA: TGTGCCAGCAGCTTAGTCAGGGTCTCCTACAATGAGCAGTTCTTC. It specifies CASSLVRVSYNEQFF. The entire variable domain, with the rest obtained from reference TRBV7-9 and TRBJ2-1, is as follows: DTGVSQNPRHKITKRGQNVTFRCDPISEHNRLYWYRQTLGQGPEFLTYFQNEAQLEKSRLLSDRFSAERPKGSFSTLEIQRTEQGDSAMYLCASSLVRVSYNEQFFGPGTRLTVL.

The chain is built from TRBV18 and TRBJ1-3; TRBD1 aligns across 8 bases. CDR3 size: 15 residues. The J segment lost 2 bases and the V segment lost 5 bases, leaving 5 bases of the junction unmatched. Germline V gives CDR1 KGHSH, CDR2 LQKENI. In DNA form, the CDR3 reads TGTGCCAGCTCAAAACCGACAGGGGCTGGAAACACCATATATTTT. It is translated as CASSKPTGAGNTIYF.

This rearrangement joins TRBV19 to TRBJ2-7; 8 bases align to TRBD2. CDR1 LNHDA and CDR2 SQIVND come from the germline V gene (reference sequence). The CDR3 length is 14 residues. V lost 6 bases, J lost 7 bases, and 11 bases stayed unmatched. The CDR3 protein is CASSPGLEIREQYF. As DNA, the CDR3 is TGTGCCAGTAGCCCGGGACTAGAGATTCGTGAGCAGTACTTC.

CDR3 DNA sequence: TGCGCCAGCAGCCAAGAGTACTCTGGAAACACCATATATTTT. Encoded protein: CASSQEYSGNTIYF. The gene calls are TRBV4-1 and TRBJ1-3; D remains ambiguous. V lost 0 bases to trimming and J lost 0 bases, with 3 bases between them. The CDR3 runs to 14 residues. The V gene's germline CDR1 is MGHRA and CDR2 YSYEKL.

The chain has TRBV25-1 and TRBJ1-1; D remains ambiguous. CDR1 and CDR2 from the germline V gene are MGHDK and SYGVNS. Deletions cut 5 bases from V and 0 bases from J, with 10 bases between. The CDR3 consists of 14 residues. The CDR3 DNA is TGTGCCAGCAGTCCAGGACTGCTGAACACTGAAGCTTTCTTT. Translated: CASSPGLLNTEAFF.